This T cell receptor beta chain was identified during a study of blood T cell repertoires in COVID-19. Profiled with immunoSEQ multiplex PCR; TCRdb holds only in-frame clones, not every one. The profile shows some 150,000 clones, around three quarters of them singletons. The CDR3 covers 14 residues. The trim removed 5 bases at V and 4 bases at J, leaving 4 bases unmatched. CDR1 is MRHNA, CDR2 SNTAGT, per germline. This receptor was identified in a man at least 80 years old with acute or convalescent COVID-19. The chain joins TRBV6-4 to TRBJ1-2; 10 nucleotides line up with TRBD1. The sequenced sample consisted of peripheral blood. The CDR3 bases are TGTGCCAGCAGTCCTGGGACAGGGGTCTATGGCTACACCTTC. It codes for CASSPGTGVYGYTF.